This T cell receptor (beta chain) was identified in a study of beta chain features in type 1 diabetes. Findings and caveats of the study: Type 1 diabetes patients had TCRB CDR3s that were shorter (moderately but significantly so) in all four CD4+ subsets.

There are a few counts of this clone. Its antigen is unknown. This CDR3 spans 15 amino acids. V lost 3 bases to trimming and J lost 3 bases, with 14 bases between them. Looked up from germline, CDR1 is SGHTA and CDR2 is FQGNSA. Sequencing targeted expressed TCRB transcripts, as all isolated RNA had been reverse transcribed. Generated by immunoSEQ multiplex PCR, the TCRdb table keeps only in-frame clones and is missing some. The table includes nearly 350,000 clones, around 9% detected once. The single heparinised draw taken from each donor contained approximately 100 mL of blood on average. The rearrangement uses TRBV7-2 and TRBJ2-5, with D possibly TRBD2 on 7 matching bases. The origin of this receptor is a man aged 30-40 years with type 1 diabetes. Sequenced sample: central memory CD4+ T cells from blood. The CDR3 nucleotides are TGTGCCAGCAGCTTCGGGTGGGGGGGCGAAGAGACCCAGTACTTC. Translating it yields CASSFGWGGEETQYF.